This is a list of T cell receptor beta chains from one sample in a study of T cells after yellow fever vaccination. TCRdb itself ran the 5' RACE reads through MiXCR, one entry per CDR3 protein. The top ten clones hold about a sixth of a sample with fewer than 650,000 distinct CDR3 sequences, 21% of them seen once. The sample here was PBMCs, taken about 20 days after the first yellow fever vaccination. The receptors were sampled from a man between 18 and 35 years old who received the YFV17D yellow fever vaccine. Both conserved end residues are part of each CDR3. The D gene is left open where the match is weak. Size is omitted from some rows. Given values are once, few, many or a class for expanded clones.

d_gene	v_gene	j_gene	abundance	CDR3nt	CDR3aa
-	TRBV4-3	TRBJ1-5	-	TGCGCCAGCAGCGCCCAGCTCCAGGGAATTGGGGATCAGCCCCAGCATTTT	CASSAQLQGIGDQPQHF
-	TRBV15	TRBJ2-3	few	TGTGCCACCAGCAGGGGGGTGACAGATACGCAGTATTTT	CATSRGVTDTQYF
TRBD1	TRBV12-3/TRBV12-4	TRBJ1-1	few	TGTGCCAGCAGTCCGACAGGGCTCATGGGCACTGAAGCTTTCTTT	CASSPTGLMGTEAFF
TRBD2	TRBV4-1	TRBJ2-5	few	TGCGCCAGCAGCCCCGGGACTACCAACAGAGAGACCCAGTACTTC	CASSPGTTNRETQYF
TRBD2	TRBV12-3/TRBV12-4	TRBJ2-2	-	TGTGCCAGCAGTCCCACCTCGGCGGGACTAGCGGACACCGGGGAGCTGTTTTTT	CASSPTSAGLADTGELFF
TRBD2	TRBV25-1	TRBJ2-3	-	TGTGCCAGCAGTGAACAGGGTAGGGGACTAGCGGGGCTCACAGATACGCAGTATTTT	CASSEQGRGLAGLTDTQYF
-	TRBV30	TRBJ1-2	few	TGTGCCTGGACTGTGGCAGGGATAAGCGGCTACACCTTC	CAWTVAGISGYTF
-	TRBV12-3/TRBV12-4	TRBJ2-1	few	TGTGCCAGCAATAGAGGGGCCAATGAGCAGTTCTTC	CASNRGANEQFF
-	TRBV4-2	TRBJ2-6	-	TGTGCCAGCAGCCAAGTTCCCTCTGGGGCCAACGTCCTGACTTTC	CASSQVPSGANVLTF
-	TRBV29-1	TRBJ1-1	-	TGCAGCGTTGAAGATCCCGGGGTCACTGAAGCTTTCTTT	CSVEDPGVTEAFF
-	TRBV7-7	TRBJ2-1	few	TGTGCCAGCAGCTTAGACCCCCCCGGCAGCGCCAATGAGCAGTTCTTC	CASSLDPPGSANEQFF
-	TRBV12-3/TRBV12-4	TRBJ1-3	few	TGTGCCAGCAGGGCTCGGCCTTACTCTGGAAACACCATATATTTT	CASRARPYSGNTIYF
-	TRBV7-2	TRBJ2-7	-	TGTGCCAGCAGCCGGGACATCAACTACGAGCAGTACTTC	CASSRDINYEQYF
-	TRBV6-2/TRBV6-3	TRBJ1-5	many	TGTGCCAGCAGTTACACCGACCCGGGACCGCAGCATTTT	CASSYTDPGPQHF
TRBD1	TRBV5-6	TRBJ2-1	few	TGTGCCACGCACACCCGGGACAGGGTTATAGGTGAGCAGTTCTTC	CATHTRDRVIGEQFF
-	TRBV4-3	TRBJ1-2	few	TGCGCCAGCAGCCAAGACTACTACCCGGGGTCTACTTCTGGCTATGGCTACACCTTC	CASSQDYYPGSTSGYGYTF
-	TRBV5-1	TRBJ2-3	-	TGCGCCAGCAGCTTGAATGTCGGACTACGCACAGATACGCAGTATTTT	CASSLNVGLRTDTQYF
-	TRBV3-1	TRBJ1-6	many	TGTGCCAGCACCATAACAGCAGGGTCACCCCTCCACTTT	CASTITAGSPLHF
-	TRBV7-9	TRBJ2-5	-	TGTGCCAGCAGCTTAGTTTTCGGACTGAGAATCCAAGAGACCCAGTACTTC	CASSLVFGLRIQETQYF
-	TRBV7-9	TRBJ1-6	many	TGTGCCAGCAGCTTCGGTCCCCCAGGCCCCCTCCACTTT	CASSFGPPGPLHF
-	TRBV7-9	TRBJ2-6	-	TGTGCCAGCAGCTTGTTGCTAGCTAGAGCAGGGGCCAACGTCCTGACTTTC	CASSLLLARAGANVLTF
-	TRBV27	TRBJ2-3	-	TGTGCCAGCAGTTTAGTATTCGACGCAGATACGCAGTATTTT	CASSLVFDADTQYF
-	TRBV4-2	TRBJ2-7	-	TGTGCCAGCAGCCAAGAGGGGCTAGGGGCCTACGAGCAGTACTTC	CASSQEGLGAYEQYF
-	TRBV5-1	TRBJ1-3	few	TGCGCCAGCAGCTTGGGAGCCGGACACGGAAACACCATATATTTT	CASSLGAGHGNTIYF
-	TRBV7-2	TRBJ2-7	-	TGTGCCAGCAGTCGGTCCCAGTACGAGCAGTACTTC	CASSRSQYEQYF
TRBD1	TRBV6-2/TRBV6-3	TRBJ1-1	-	TGTGCCAGCAGTGGACAGGGTTACACTGAAGCTTTCTTT	CASSGQGYTEAFF
-	TRBV7-9	TRBJ2-3	many	TGTGCCAGCAGGGACTACACAGATACGCAGTATTTT	CASRDYTDTQYF
-	TRBV15	TRBJ2-2	few	TGTGCCACCAGCACATACGCCGGGGAGCTGTTTTTT	CATSTYAGELFF
TRBD1	TRBV12-3/TRBV12-4	TRBJ1-5	many	TGTGCCAGCAGAGCCGACAGGGTGGACGGACAGCCCCAGCATTTT	CASRADRVDGQPQHF
TRBD2	TRBV19	TRBJ2-3	-	TGTGCCAGTAGGCCTAGCGGGGGGGATACGCAGTATTTT	CASRPSGGDTQYF
-	TRBV11-2	TRBJ1-4	many	TGTGCCAGCAGCCATCCTGGTGAAAAACTGTTTTTT	CASSHPGEKLFF
TRBD2	TRBV7-3	TRBJ2-1	-	TGTGCCAGCAGCTTAATGTCTTTGGCACTAGCGGGGGGCGAGCAGTTCTTC	CASSLMSLALAGGEQFF
-	TRBV6-5	TRBJ1-1	few	TGTGCCAGCAGTTACTCGTCGTCTGGAAACACTGAAGCTTTCTTT	CASSYSSSGNTEAFF
TRBD1	TRBV7-3	TRBJ2-5	many	TGTGCCAGCAGCCCCGAGGGGGCTGAGACCCAGTACTTC	CASSPEGAETQYF
TRBD2	TRBV18	TRBJ2-3	many	TGTGCCAGCTCACCGGCAGGACTAGCGGGGGGGCGCGAGCAGTATTTT	CASSPAGLAGGREQYF
-	TRBV3-1	TRBJ2-3	few	TGTGCCAGCAGCCAAGCGGGCCGCACAGATACGCAGTATTTT	CASSQAGRTDTQYF
TRBD1	TRBV12-3/TRBV12-4	TRBJ1-4	-	TGTGCCAGCAGTTTAGGGAGGACAGGGGGCGAAAAACTGTTTTTT	CASSLGRTGGEKLFF
TRBD1	TRBV9	TRBJ2-6	-	TGTGCCAGCAGGGGACAGGCCGCCAACGTCCTGACTTTC	CASRGQAANVLTF
-	TRBV7-2	TRBJ2-2	many	TGTGCCAGCAGTCTAGAAGGGGGCACCGGGGAGCTGTTTTTT	CASSLEGGTGELFF
TRBD1	TRBV18	TRBJ1-4	-	TGTGCCAGCTCATTTGACAGGGCCAATGAAAAACTGTTTTTT	CASSFDRANEKLFF
-	TRBV4-1	TRBJ1-5	few	TGCGCCAGCAGCCCTCCGGCGTTGCTTCCCTTCAGCCAGCCCCAGCATTTT	CASSPPALLPFSQPQHF
-	TRBV6-5	TRBJ2-2	-	TGTGCCAGCAGTTACTCGAGTGGGACCGGGGAGCTGTTTTTT	CASSYSSGTGELFF
-	TRBV29-1	TRBJ2-5	-	TGCAGCGTTTTTATAGGGGGGGCAGAGACCCAGTACTTC	CSVFIGGAETQYF
TRBD2	TRBV29-1	TRBJ2-5	-	TGCAGCGCAATATGGCTAGCGGGGTCCGGGACCCAGTACTTC	CSAIWLAGSGTQYF
TRBD1	TRBV6-1	TRBJ2-1	few	TGTGCCAGCAGTGGGGGACAGGGAAACTACAATGAGCAGTTCTTC	CASSGGQGNYNEQFF
-	TRBV29-1	TRBJ2-5	few	TGCAGCGTTGCAGCAGGTACGGAGACCCAGTACTTC	CSVAAGTETQYF
-	TRBV12-3/TRBV12-4	TRBJ1-2	-	TGTGCCAGCACCTGGGGGGCGAGCGGCTACACCTTC	CASTWGASGYTF
-	TRBV4-1	TRBJ2-5	-	TGCGCCAGCAGCCAAGTCGTGGGAAACCAACAGACCCAGTACTTC	CASSQVVGNQQTQYF
-	TRBV9	TRBJ2-3	few	TGTGCCAGCAGCGTAACCCCCGGGGGGCCGGGAGATACGCAGTATTTT	CASSVTPGGPGDTQYF
-	TRBV27	TRBJ1-3	-	TGTGCCAGCAGGGGACACCCCTCTGGAAACACCATATATTTT	CASRGHPSGNTIYF